This T cell receptor beta chain stems from a study of low-dose radiotherapy and immunotherapy resistance in tumors. With TRAV- and TRBV-specific primers, first-strand cDNA was made, covering the alpha and beta chains. TCR amplification ran 20 PCR cycles using constant-region and V-primer adapter primers. TCRdb re-analysed the reads in MiXCR, keeping a single row per CDR3 protein. The sample has around 36,000 distinct CDR3 sequences, 25% to 40% seen once. This clonotype was counted ten times or more. Time point given: before trial treatment. Advanced solid tumors lacking tumor-infiltrating lymphocytes were present in eligible patients. The CDR3 sequence is 17 residues long. Germline V CDR1 and CDR2: MGHRA, YSYEKL. Trimming took off 2 bases at V and 0 bases at J, with 16 bases between the two ends.

The source of this sequence is a male donor with gallbladder cancer. The chain employs TRBV4-1 and TRBJ1-2; weak D call: TRBD1 (5 bases). This material consisted of PBMCs, taken before treatment. CDR3 bases: TGCGCCAGCAGCCAATCGACAGCCGGACGGCCTAACTATGGCTACACCTTC. It specifies CASSQSTAGRPNYGYTF.